These 13 T cell receptor beta chains were all obtained from the same sample, sequenced in a study of beta chain features in type 1 diabetes. All of the isolated RNA was reverse transcribed, so expressed TCRB transcripts were sequenced. Using immunoSEQ multiplex PCR, the repertoire was profiled, and TCRdb retains in-frame clones only, with some absent. The data hold some 500,000 clones, with roughly an eighth observed a single time. Sequencing was performed on naive CD4+ T cells from blood. These receptor sequences come from a woman under 30 in good health.

DNA for the CDR3: TGTGCCAGCAGCTCCGGACTAGCGGGGGCCACTAACAATGAGCAGTTCTTC. It codes for CASSSGLAGATNNEQFF. The J gene is TRBJ2-1, the V gene TRBV7-3; the match to TRBD2 covers 13 bases. The germline gives CDR1 SGHTA, CDR2 FQGTGA. The V gene end was trimmed by 4 bases and the J gene end by 5 bases; junction bases not matched to a gene: 8. The CDR3 has 17 amino acids.

V usage is TRBV7-9 and J usage is TRBJ1-3; perhaps TRBD1 as D (5 bases). The CDR3 sequence is 14 residues long. The germline CDR1 and CDR2 sequences are SEHNR and FQNEAQ (reference sequence). V was trimmed by 2 bases and J by 7 bases, leaving 12 bases between them. This CDR3 reads CASSLSQGANTIYF. DNA of the CDR3: TGTGCCAGCAGCTTATCTCAGGGCGCGAACACCATATATTTT. Full variable domain (remainder filled in from reference TRBV7-9 and TRBJ1-3): DTGVSQNPRHKITKRGQNVTFRCDPISEHNRLYWYRQTLGQGPEFLTYFQNEAQLEKSRLLSDRFSAERPKGSFSTLEIQRTEQGDSAMYLCASSLSQGANTIYFGEGSWLTVV.

This clone was counted between two and nine times. The chain is built from TRBV7-9 and TRBJ1-6, with D tentatively TRBD1 (5 bases). In germline, CDR1 is SEHNR, CDR2 FQNEAQ (reference sequence). Trimming stripped 4 bases from V and 10 bases from J, with 14 bases between. The CDR3 consists of 14 residues. The CDR3 loop is CASSSSGSESPLHF. CDR3 DNA sequence: TGTGCCAGCAGCTCATCAGGGAGTGAATCACCCCTCCACTTT.

Here the CDR3 DNA reads TGTGCCAGTAGTATCGGGGAACACCGATTCTTTTCTGGAAACACCATATATTTT. Translation: CASSIGEHRFFSGNTIYF. The chain carries TRBV19 and TRBJ1-3, with D unclear. This CDR3 comprises 18 residues. Trimming took off 3 bases at V and 1 base at J, with 19 bases between the two ends. The germline CDR1 and CDR2 sequences are LNHDA and SQIVND (reference sequence). Variable domain in full (rest from reference TRBV19 and TRBJ1-3): DGGITQSPKYLFRKEGQNVTLSCEQNLNHDAMYWYRQDPGQGLRLIYYSQIVNDFQKGDIAEGYSVSREKKESFPLTVTSAQKNPTAFYLCASSIGEHRFFSGNTIYFGEGSWLTVV.

CDR3: CASQLAGVLNTGELFF. Here the CDR3 DNA reads TGTGCCAGCCAATTAGCGGGAGTTTTGAACACCGGGGAGCTGTTTTTT. V and J are TRBV2 and TRBJ2-2; the match to TRBD2 covers 9 bases. This CDR3 region has 16 residues. Germline V gene data show CDR1 as SNHLY and CDR2 as FYNNEI. V was clipped by 8 bases and J by 1 base; unmatched bases: 8.

This clone came up a few times. The V call is TRBV7-9, the J call TRBJ2-3; the D gene could be TRBD1 or TRBD2 (5 bases each). V gave up 5 bases and J gave up 4 bases, with 10 bases separating them. The germline V gene encodes CDR1 SEHNR and CDR2 FQNEAQ (reference sequence). This CDR3 is built from 13 residues. The CDR3: CASSIGTSDTQYF. The CDR3, as DNA: TGTGCCAGCAGCATAGGGACCTCAGATACGCAGTATTTT.

This clone came up a few times. The genes are TRBV18 and TRBJ2-7; TRBD1 matches at 8 bases. The CDR3 has 15 residues. The germline CDR1 and CDR2 sequences are KGHSH and LQKENI. The V segment lost 1 base and the J segment 3 bases; nucleotides outside the gene matches: 5. The CDR3 sequence: CASSPRTGGGYEQYV. CDR3 nucleotide sequence: TGTGCCAGCTCACCACGAACAGGGGGAGGCTACGAGCAGTACGTC.

In its sample, this clone was seen a few times. CDR3 sequence reads: CASSPQGVQSPLHF. CDR3 nucleotide sequence: TGTGCCAGCAGCCCACAGGGGGTACAATCACCCCTCCACTTT. The V and J genes are TRBV2 and TRBJ1-6; 8 nucleotides align to TRBD1. Germline V gene sequence: CDR1 SNHLY, CDR2 FYNNEI. The CDR3 has 14 residues. Germline trimming cut 6 bases from V and 10 bases from J; bases unmatched to any gene: 8.

This clone was seen more than once but under ten times. CDR3 sequence reads: CASRPGTSFGNEQFF. The CDR3 DNA sequence: TGTGCCAGTCGGCCGGGGACTAGCTTTGGCAATGAGCAGTTCTTC. This chain uses TRBV19 with TRBJ2-1, with 9 bases that match TRBD2. J lost 6 bases, V lost 8 bases, and 11 bases had no gene match. Germline values: CDR1 LNHDA, CDR2 SQIVND (reference sequence). CDR3 size: 15 residues.

This clone was seen a handful of times. This chain uses TRBV5-4 with TRBJ1-2, with D unclear. V was pared by 0 bases and J by 5 bases, with 11 bases between. In germline, CDR1 is SGHNT, CDR2 YYREEE (reference sequence). The CDR3 is 14 residues long. CDR3 sequence: CASSLVATEYGYTF. The CDR3 bases are TGTGCCAGCAGCTTGGTAGCAACCGAGTATGGCTACACCTTC.

This clone appeared a few times. The chain recombines TRBV5-1 with TRBJ2-1; TRBD2 matches at 12 bases. There are 15 residues in the CDR3. The V gene end was trimmed by 3 bases and the J gene end by 4 bases; junction bases not matched to a gene: 2. Germline V CDR1 and CDR2: SGHRS, YFSETQ. The CDR3 here is CASSWTSGVYNEQFF. The CDR3, as DNA: TGCGCCAGCAGCTGGACTAGCGGGGTGTACAATGAGCAGTTCTTC.

The chain links TRBV7-2 to TRBJ1-5; 7 bases match TRBD1. Germline CDR1 is SGHTA and CDR2 is FQGNSA. The CDR3 has 13 residues. Losses at the gene ends were 5 bases for V and 5 bases for J; bases not matched to a gene: 3. The CDR3 is CASSPDRDQPQHF. Written as DNA, the CDR3 is TGTGCCAGCAGCCCTGACAGGGATCAGCCCCAGCATTTT.

The V and J genes are TRBV5-1 and TRBJ2-3; D is perhaps TRBD2 (5 bases). This CDR3 has 14 residues. The germline V gene has CDR1 SGHRS and CDR2 YFSETQ. Deletions cut 0 bases from V and 1 base from J, with 6 bases between. This CDR3 is CASSLERRTDTQYF. For the CDR3, the DNA is TGCGCCAGCAGCTTGGAGCGGCGCACAGATACGCAGTATTTT.